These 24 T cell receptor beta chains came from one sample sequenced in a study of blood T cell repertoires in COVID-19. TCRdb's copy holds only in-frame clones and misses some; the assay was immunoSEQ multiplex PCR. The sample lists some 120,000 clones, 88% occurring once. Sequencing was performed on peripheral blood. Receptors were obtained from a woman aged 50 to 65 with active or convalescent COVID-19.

The CDR3 nucleotides are TGTGCCTGGAGTGTATTGGCAGGGGGGTTGCAGCCCCAGCATTTT. Translating gives CAWSVLAGGLQPQHF. The chain links TRBV30 to TRBJ1-5; 7 bases agree with TRBD1. CDR1 is GTSNPN, CDR2 SVGIG, per germline (reference sequence). The length of the CDR3 is 15 residues. The V segment lost 0 bases and the J segment 7 bases; nucleotides outside the gene matches: 9.

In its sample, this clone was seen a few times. CDR3 in amino acids: CASSSPYQLAGDFTGELFF. For the CDR3, the DNA is TGTGCCAGCAGCTCCCCGTACCAATTAGCGGGTGACTTCACCGGGGAGCTGTTTTTT. V usage is TRBV13 and J usage is TRBJ2-2; 7 bases are a match to TRBD2. The CDR3 length is 19 residues. CDR1 PRHDT and CDR2 FYEKMQ come from the germline V gene (reference sequence). The junction had 18 bases not matched to a gene; V was cut back by 4 bases and J by 4 bases.

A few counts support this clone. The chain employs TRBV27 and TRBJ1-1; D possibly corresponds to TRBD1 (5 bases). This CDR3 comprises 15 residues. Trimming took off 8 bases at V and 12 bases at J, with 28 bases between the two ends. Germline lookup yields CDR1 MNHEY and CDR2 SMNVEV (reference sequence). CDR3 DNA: TGTGCCAGCCAGCGAAAACCAGGAGGGCTGGGGGAGACTTTCTTT. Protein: CASQRKPGGLGETFF.

CDR3 region: CSASYGQGKFYEQYF. The CDR3 DNA follows: TGCAGTGCTAGTTACGGGCAGGGGAAATTTTACGAGCAGTACTTC. V and J are TRBV20-1 and TRBJ2-7; D possibly corresponds to TRBD1 (6 bases). The CDR3 extends over 15 amino acids. From germline, CDR1 is DFQATT and CDR2 SNEGSKA (reference sequence). Trimming cost V 3 bases and J 4 bases, with 19 bases left between them.

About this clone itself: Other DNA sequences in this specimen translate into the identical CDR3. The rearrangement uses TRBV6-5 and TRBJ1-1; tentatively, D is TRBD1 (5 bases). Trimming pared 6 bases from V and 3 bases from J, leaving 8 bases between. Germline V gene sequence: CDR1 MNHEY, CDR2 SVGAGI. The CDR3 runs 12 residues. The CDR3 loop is CASSRGDTEAFF. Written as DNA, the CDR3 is TGTGCCAGCAGCCGGGGGGACACTGAAGCTTTCTTT.

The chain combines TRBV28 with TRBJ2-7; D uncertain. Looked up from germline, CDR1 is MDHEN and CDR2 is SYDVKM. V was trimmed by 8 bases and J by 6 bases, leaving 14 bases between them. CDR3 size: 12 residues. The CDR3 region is CASGLPRLEQYF. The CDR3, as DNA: TGTGCCAGCGGCCTTCCGAGGCTCGAGCAGTACTTC.

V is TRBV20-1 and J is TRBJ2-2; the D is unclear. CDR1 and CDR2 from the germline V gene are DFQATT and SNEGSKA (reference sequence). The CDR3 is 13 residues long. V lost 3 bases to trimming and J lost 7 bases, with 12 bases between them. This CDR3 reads CSASSRSSGELFF. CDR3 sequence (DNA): TGCAGTGCTAGTTCTAGGTCCAGCGGGGAGCTGTTTTTT.

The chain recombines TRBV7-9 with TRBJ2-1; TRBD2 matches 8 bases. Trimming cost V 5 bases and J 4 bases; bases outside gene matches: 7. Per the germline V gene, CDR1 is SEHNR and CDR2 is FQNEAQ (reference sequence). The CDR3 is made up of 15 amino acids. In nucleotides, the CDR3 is TGTGCCAGCAGCCGGACTAGCAGCTTATACAATGAGCAGTTCTTC. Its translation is CASSRTSSLYNEQFF.

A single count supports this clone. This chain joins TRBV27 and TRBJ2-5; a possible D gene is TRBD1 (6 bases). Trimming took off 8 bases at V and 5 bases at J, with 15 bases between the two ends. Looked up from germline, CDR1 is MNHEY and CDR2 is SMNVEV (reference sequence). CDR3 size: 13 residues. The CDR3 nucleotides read TGTGCCAGCGGGCAGGGGTACAGGGAGACCCAGTACTTC. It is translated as CASGQGYRETQYF.

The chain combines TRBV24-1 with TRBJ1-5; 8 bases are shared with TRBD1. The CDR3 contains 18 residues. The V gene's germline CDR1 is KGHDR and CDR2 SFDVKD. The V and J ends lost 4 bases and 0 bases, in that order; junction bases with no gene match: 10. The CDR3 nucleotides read TGTGCCACCAGTGACTCCACGATCGGGACAGGTAGCAATCAGCCCCAGCATTTT. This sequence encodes CATSDSTIGTGSNQPQHF.

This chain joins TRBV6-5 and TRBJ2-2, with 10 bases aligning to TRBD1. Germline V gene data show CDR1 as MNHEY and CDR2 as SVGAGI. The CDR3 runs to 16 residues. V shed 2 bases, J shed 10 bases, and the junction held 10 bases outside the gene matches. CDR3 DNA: TGTGCCAGCAGTTACCACCCGGGACAGGGGCTGTCGGAGCTGTTTTTT. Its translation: CASSYHPGQGLSELFF.

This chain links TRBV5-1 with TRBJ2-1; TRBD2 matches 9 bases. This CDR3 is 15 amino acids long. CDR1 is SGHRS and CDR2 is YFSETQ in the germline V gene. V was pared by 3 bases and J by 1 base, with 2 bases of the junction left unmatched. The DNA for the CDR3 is TGCGCCAGCAGCTCAGCGGGAGGATCCTACAATGAGCAGTTCTTC. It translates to CASSSAGGSYNEQFF.

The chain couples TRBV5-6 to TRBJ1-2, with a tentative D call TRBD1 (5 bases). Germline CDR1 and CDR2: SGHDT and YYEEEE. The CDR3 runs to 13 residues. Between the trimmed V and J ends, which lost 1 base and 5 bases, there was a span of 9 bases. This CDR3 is CASSLRGGYGYTF. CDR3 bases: TGTGCCAGCAGCTTGCGCGGGGGTTATGGCTACACCTTC.

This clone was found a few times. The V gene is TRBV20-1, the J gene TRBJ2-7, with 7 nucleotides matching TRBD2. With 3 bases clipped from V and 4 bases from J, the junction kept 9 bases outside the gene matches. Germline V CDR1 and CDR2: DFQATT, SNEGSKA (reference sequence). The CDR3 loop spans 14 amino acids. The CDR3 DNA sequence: TGCAGTGCTAGTAGGCCTAGCGGAGAATACGAGCAGTACTTC. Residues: CSASRPSGEYEQYF.

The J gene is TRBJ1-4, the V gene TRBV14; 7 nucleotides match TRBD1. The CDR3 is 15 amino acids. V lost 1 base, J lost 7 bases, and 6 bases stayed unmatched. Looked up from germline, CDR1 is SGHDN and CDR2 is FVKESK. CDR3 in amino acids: CASSQGGGAGEKLFF. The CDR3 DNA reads TGTGCCAGCAGCCAAGGAGGGGGCGCGGGTGAAAAACTGTTTTTT.

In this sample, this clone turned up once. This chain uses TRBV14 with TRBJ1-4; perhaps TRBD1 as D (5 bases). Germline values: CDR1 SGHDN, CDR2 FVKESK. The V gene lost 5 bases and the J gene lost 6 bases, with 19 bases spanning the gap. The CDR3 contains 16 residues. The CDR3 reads CASSEGPRATYEKLFF. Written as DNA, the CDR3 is TGTGCCAGCAGCGAAGGCCCCAGGGCCACTTATGAAAAACTGTTTTTT.

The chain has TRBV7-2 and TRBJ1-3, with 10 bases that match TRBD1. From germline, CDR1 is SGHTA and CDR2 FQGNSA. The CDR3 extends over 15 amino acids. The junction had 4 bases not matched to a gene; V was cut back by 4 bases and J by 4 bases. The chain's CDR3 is CASSSGTGVGNTIYF. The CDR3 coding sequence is TGTGCCAGCAGCTCCGGGACAGGGGTCGGAAACACCATATATTTT.

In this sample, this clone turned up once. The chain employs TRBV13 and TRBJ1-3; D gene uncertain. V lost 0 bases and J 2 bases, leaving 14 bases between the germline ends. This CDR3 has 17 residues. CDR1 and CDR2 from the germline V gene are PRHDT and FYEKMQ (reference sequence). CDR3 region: CASSLGVGSGPGNTIYF. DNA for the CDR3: TGTGCCAGCAGCTTAGGGGTTGGGAGCGGGCCTGGAAACACCATATATTTT.

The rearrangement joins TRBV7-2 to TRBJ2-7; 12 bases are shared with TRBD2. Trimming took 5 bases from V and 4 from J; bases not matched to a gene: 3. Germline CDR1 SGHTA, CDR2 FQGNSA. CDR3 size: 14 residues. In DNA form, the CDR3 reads TGTGCCAGCAGCCCGACTAGCGGGAGATACGAGCAGTACTTC. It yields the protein CASSPTSGRYEQYF. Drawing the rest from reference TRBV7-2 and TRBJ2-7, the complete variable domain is GAGVSQSPSNKVTEKGKDVELRCDPISGHTALYWYRQSLGQGLEFLIYFQGNSAPDKSGLPSDRFSAERTGGSVSTLTIQRTQQEDSAVYLCASSPTSGRYEQYFGPGTRLTVT.

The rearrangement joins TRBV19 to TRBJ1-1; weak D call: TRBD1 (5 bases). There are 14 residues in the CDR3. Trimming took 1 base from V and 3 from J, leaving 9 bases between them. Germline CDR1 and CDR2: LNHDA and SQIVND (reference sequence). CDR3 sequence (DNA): TGTGCCAGTAGTATAGGGTCGGGGGACACTGAAGCTTTCTTT. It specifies CASSIGSGDTEAFF.

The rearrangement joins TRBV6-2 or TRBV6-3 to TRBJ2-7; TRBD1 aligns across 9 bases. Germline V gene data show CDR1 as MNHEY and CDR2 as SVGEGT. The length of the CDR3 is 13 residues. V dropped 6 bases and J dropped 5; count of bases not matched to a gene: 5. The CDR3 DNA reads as TGTGCCAGCAGCCGGGACAGGGCCCACGAGCAGTACTTC. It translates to CASSRDRAHEQYF.

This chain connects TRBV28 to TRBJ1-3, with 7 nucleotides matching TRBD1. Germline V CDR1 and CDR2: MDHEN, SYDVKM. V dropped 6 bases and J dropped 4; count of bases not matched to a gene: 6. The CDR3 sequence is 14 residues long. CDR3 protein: CASRETGRGNTIYF. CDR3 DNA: TGTGCCAGCAGAGAGACAGGGAGAGGAAACACCATATATTTT.

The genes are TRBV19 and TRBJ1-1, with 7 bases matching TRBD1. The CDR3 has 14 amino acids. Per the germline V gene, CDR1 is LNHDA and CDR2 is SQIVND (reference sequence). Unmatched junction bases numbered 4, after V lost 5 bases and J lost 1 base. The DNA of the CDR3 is TGTGCCAGTAGTTTGACAGGGACGAACACTGAAGCTTTCTTT. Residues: CASSLTGTNTEAFF.

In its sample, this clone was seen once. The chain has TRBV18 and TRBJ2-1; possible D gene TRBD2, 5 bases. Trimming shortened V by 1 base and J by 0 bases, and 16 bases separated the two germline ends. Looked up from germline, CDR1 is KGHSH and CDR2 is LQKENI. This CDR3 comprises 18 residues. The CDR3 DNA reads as TGTGCCAGCTCACCACTGATCGGAGGCTCAACCTCCTACAATGAGCAGTTCTTC. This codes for CASSPLIGGSTSYNEQFF.